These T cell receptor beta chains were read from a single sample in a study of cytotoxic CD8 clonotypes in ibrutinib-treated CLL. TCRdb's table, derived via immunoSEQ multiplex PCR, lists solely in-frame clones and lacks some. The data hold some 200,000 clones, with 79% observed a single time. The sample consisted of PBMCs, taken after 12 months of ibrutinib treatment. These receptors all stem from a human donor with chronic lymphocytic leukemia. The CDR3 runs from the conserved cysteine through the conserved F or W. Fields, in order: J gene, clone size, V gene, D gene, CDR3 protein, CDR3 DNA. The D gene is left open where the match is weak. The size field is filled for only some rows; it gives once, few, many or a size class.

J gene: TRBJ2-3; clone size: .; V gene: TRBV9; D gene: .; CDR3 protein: CASSVEGLRTDTQYF; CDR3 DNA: TGTGCCAGCAGCGTAGAAGGACTCCGCACAGATACGCAGTATTTT
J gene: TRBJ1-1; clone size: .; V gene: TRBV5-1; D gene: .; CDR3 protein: CASSLGATMNTEAFF; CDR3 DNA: TGCGCCAGCAGCTTGGGGGCTACCATGAACACTGAAGCTTTCTTT
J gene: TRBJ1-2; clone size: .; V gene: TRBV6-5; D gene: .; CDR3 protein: CASSLGEDYGYTF; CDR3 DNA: TGTGCCAGCAGTCTGGGGGAGGACTATGGCTACACCTTC
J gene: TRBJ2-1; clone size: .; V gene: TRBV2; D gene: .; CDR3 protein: CASSARKGQEQFF; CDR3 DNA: TGTGCCAGCAGTGCCCGAAAGGGACAAGAGCAGTTCTTC
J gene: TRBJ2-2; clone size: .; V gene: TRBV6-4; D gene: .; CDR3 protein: CASSGTKKWAGELFF; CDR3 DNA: TGTGCCAGCAGTGGAACAAAAAAATGGGCCGGGGAGCTGTTTTTT
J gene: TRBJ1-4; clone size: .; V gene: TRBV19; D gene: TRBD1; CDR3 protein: CASSLQGAVGEKLFF; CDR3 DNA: TGTGCCAGTAGTCTACAGGGGGCAGTCGGTGAAAAACTGTTTTTT
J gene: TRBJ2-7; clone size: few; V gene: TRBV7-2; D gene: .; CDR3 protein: CASSLGAEGEQYF; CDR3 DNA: TGTGCCAGCAGCTTAGGGGCGGAGGGCGAGCAGTACTTC
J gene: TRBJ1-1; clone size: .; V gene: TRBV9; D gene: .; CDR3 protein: CASSVGRGTEAFF; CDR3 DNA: TGTGCCAGCAGCGTGGGACGCGGCACTGAAGCTTTCTTT
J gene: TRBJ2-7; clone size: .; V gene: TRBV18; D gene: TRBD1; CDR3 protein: CASSPVEAGGQGEQYF; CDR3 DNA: TGTGCCAGCTCACCAGTTGAGGCAGGGGGCCAGGGTGAGCAGTACTTC
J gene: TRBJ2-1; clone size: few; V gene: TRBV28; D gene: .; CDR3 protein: CASSLGTGYNEQFF; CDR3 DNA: TGTGCCAGCAGTTTAGGGACTGGCTACAATGAGCAGTTCTTC
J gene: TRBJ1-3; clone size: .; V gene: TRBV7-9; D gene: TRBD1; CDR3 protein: CASSPTGGYWNTIYF; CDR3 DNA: TGTGCCAGCAGCCCGACAGGGGGCTATTGGAACACCATATATTTT
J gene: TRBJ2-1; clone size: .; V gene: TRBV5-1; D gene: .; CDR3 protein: CASGWAPNNEQFF; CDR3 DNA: TGCGCCAGCGGTTGGGCTCCAAACAATGAGCAGTTCTTC
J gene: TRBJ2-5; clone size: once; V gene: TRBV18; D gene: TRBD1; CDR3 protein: CASSPRDRVEETQYF; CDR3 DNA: TGTGCCAGCTCACCTAGGGACAGGGTAGAGGAGACCCAGTACTTC
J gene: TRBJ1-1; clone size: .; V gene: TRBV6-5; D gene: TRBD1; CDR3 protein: CASSKDRGSTEAFF; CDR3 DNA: TGTGCCAGCAGTAAGGACAGGGGAAGCACTGAAGCTTTCTTT
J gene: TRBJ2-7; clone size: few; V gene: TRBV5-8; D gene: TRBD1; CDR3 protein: CASSPGTGRYEQYF; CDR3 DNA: TGTGCCAGCAGCCCCGGGACAGGGCGCTACGAGCAGTACTTC
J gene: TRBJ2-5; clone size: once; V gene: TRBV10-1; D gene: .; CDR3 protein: CASRRAVPLPETQYF; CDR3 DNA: TGCGCCAGCAGGAGAGCCGTCCCACTCCCAGAGACCCAGTACTTC
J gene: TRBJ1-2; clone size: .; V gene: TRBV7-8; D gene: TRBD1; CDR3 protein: CASSPRGRGGYTF; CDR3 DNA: TGTGCCAGCAGCCCTAGGGGGCGAGGGGGCTACACCTTC
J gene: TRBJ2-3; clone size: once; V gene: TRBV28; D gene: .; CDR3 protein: CASSPQGGLTDTQYF; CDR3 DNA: TGTGCCAGCAGCCCCCAGGGGGGGCTTACAGATACGCAGTATTTT
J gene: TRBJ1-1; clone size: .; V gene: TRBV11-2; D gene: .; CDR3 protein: CASGGTGSAEAFF; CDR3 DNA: TGTGCCAGCGGCGGTACAGGGAGCGCTGAAGCTTTCTTT
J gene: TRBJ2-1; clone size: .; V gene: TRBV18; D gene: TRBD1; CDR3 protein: CASSLVGQGVRNEQFF; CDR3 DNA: TGTGCCAGCTCGCTAGTGGGGCAGGGGGTGCGCAATGAGCAGTTCTTC
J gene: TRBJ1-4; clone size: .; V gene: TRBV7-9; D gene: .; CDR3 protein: CASSLAFGARANEKLFF; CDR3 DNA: TGTGCCAGCAGCTTAGCCTTCGGGGCCAGGGCTAATGAAAAACTGTTTTTT
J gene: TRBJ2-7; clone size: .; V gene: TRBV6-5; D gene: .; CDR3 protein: CASSPGTLLTYEQYF; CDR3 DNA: TGTGCCAGCAGCCCAGGGACACTCCTAACCTACGAGCAGTACTTC
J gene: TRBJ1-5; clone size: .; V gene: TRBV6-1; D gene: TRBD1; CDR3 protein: CASRPGGGWVQPQHF; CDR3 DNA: TGTGCCAGCAGACCAGGGGGAGGTTGGGTTCAGCCCCAGCATTTT
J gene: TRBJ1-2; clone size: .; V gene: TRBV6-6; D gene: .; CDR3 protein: CASSYSSRFYGYTF; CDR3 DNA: TGTGCCAGCAGTTACTCGTCCAGATTCTATGGCTACACCTTC
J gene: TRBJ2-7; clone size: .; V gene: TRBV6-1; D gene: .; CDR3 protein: CASSADSTSSYEQYF; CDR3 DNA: TGTGCCAGCAGTGCCGACTCGACGAGCTCCTACGAGCAGTACTTC
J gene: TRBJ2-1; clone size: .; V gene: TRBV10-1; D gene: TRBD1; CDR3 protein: CASMDRGSEQFF; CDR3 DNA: TGCGCCAGCATGGACAGGGGGTCCGAGCAGTTCTTC
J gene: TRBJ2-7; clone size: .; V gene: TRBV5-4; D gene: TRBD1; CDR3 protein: CASSFLPGQGGDEQYF; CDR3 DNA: TGTGCCAGCAGCTTCCTCCCGGGACAGGGGGGGGACGAGCAGTACTTC
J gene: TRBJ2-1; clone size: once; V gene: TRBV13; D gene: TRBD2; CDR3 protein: CASRVRLAGVANEQFF; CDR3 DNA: TGTGCCAGCAGGGTAAGACTAGCGGGGGTGGCTAATGAGCAGTTCTTC
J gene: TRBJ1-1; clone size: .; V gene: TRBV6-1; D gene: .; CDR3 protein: CASSVNGHGNTEAFF; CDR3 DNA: TGTGCCAGCAGTGTGAATGGACATGGGAACACTGAAGCTTTCTTT
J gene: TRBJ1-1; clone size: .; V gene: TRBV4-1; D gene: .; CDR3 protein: CASKQGENTEAFF; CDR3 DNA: TGCGCCAGCAAACAGGGAGAGAACACTGAAGCTTTCTTT
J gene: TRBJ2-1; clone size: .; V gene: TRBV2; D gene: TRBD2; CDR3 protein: CASSGPGTSGTINEQFF; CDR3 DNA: TGTGCCAGCAGTGGGCCAGGGACTAGCGGGACAATCAATGAGCAGTTCTTC
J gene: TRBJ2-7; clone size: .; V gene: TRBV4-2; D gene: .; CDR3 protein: CASSPRGLSYEQYF; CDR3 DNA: TGTGCCAGCAGCCCTCGGGGACTTTCCTACGAGCAGTACTTC
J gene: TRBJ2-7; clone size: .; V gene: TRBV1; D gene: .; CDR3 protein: CTSSQDPKDQEQYF; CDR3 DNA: TGCACCAGCAGCCAAGATCCCAAGGATCAGGAGCAGTACTTC
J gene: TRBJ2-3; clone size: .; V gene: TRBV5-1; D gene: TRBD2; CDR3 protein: CASSLVGSGGPDTQYF; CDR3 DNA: TGCGCCAGCAGCTTGGTGGGTAGCGGGGGGCCGGATACGCAGTATTTT
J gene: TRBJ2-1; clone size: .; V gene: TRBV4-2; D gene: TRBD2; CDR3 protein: CASSQAAATSGYNEQFF; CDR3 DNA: TGTGCCAGCAGCCAAGCCGCAGCGACTAGCGGATACAATGAGCAGTTCTTC
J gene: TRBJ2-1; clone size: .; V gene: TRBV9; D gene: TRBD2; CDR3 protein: CASSQSGGEQFF; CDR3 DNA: TGTGCCAGCAGCCAGAGCGGGGGTGAGCAGTTCTTC
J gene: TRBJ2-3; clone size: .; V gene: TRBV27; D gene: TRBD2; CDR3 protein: CASSLLAGNANTQYF; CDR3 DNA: TGTGCCAGCAGTCTGCTAGCGGGGAACGCTAATACGCAGTATTTT
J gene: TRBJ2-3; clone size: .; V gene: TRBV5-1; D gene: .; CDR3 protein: CASSYGGADTQYF; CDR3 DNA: TGCGCCAGCAGCTACGGGGGCGCAGATACGCAGTATTTT
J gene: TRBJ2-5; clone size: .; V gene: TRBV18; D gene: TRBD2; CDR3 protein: CASSRSSGAQETQYF; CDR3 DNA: TGTGCCAGCTCACGATCCAGCGGGGCACAAGAGACCCAGTACTTC
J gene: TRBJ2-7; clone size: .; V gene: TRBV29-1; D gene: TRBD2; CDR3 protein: CSVAPRLAGVYEQYF; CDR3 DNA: TGCAGCGTTGCCCCTCGACTAGCGGGGGTCTACGAGCAGTACTTC
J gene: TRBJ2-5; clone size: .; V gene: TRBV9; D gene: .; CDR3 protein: CASGREGGETQYF; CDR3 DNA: TGTGCCAGTGGAAGGGAAGGAGGAGAGACCCAGTACTTC